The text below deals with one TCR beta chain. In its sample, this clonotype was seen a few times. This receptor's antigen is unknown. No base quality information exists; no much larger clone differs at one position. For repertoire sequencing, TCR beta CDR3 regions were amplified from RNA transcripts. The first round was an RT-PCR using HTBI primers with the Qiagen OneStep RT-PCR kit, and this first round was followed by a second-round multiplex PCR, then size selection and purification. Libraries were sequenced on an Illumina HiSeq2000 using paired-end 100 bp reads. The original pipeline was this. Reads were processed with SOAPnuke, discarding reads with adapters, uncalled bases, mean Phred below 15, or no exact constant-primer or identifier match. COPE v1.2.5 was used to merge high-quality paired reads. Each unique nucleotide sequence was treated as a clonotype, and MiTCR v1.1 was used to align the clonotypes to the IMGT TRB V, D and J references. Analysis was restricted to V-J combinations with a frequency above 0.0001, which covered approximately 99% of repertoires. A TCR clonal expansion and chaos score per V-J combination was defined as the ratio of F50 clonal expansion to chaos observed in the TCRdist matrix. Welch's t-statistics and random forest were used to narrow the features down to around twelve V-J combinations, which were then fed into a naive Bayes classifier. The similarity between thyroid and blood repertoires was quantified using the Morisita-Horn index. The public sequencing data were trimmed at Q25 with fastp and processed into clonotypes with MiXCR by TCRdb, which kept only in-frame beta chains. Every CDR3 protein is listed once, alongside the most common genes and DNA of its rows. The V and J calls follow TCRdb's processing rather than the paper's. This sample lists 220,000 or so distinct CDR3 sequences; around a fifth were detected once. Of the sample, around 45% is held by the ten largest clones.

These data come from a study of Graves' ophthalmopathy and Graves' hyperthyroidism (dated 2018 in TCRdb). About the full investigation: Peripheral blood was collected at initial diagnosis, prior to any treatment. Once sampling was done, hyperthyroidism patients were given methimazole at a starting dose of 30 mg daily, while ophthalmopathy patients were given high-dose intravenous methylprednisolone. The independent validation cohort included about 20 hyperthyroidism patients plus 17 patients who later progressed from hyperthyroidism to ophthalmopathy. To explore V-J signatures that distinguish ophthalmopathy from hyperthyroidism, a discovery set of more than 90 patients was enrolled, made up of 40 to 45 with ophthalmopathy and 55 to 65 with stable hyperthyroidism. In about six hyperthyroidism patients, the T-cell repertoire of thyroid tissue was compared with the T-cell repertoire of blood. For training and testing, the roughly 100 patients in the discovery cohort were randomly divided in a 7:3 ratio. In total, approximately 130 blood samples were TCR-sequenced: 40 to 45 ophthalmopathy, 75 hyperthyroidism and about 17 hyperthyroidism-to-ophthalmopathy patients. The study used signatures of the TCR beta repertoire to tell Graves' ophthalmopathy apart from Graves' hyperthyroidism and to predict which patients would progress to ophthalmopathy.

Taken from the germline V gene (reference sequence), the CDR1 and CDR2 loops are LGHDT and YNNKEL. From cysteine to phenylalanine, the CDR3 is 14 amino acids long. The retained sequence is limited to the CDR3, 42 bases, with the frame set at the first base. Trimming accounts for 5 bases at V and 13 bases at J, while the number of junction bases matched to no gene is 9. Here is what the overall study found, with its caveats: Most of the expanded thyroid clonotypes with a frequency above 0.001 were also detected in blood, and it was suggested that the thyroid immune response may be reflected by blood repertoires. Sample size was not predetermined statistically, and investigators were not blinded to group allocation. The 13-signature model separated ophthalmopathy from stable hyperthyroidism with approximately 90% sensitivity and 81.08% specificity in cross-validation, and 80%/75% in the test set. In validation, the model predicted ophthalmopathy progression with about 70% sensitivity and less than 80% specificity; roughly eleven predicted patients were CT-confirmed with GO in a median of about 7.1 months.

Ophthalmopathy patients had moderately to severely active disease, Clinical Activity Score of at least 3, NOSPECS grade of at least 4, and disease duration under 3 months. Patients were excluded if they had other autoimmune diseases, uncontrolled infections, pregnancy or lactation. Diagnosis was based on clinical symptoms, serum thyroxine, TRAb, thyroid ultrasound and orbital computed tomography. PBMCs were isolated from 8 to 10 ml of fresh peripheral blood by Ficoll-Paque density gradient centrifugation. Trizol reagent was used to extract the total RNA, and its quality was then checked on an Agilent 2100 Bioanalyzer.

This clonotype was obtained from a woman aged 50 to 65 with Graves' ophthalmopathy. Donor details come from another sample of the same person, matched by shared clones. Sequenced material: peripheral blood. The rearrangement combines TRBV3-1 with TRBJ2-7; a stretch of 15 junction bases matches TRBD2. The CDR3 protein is CASSTPGLAGGAYF. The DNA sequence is TGTGCCAGCAGCACGCCGGGACTAGCGGGAGGTGCATACTTC.